This is a list of T cell receptor beta chains from one sample in a study of blood T cell repertoires in COVID-19. Repertoires were generated with immunoSEQ multiplex PCR, while TCRdb's copy carries only in-frame clones and drops some. The data show more than 200,000 clones, with 83% seen just once and around 8.1% held by the top ten. Sequenced material: peripheral blood. All receptors derive from a man aged 40-55 years with active or convalescent COVID-19. The CDR3 runs from the conserved cysteine through the conserved F or W. The D gene is left open where the match is weak. The listing skips clone size in some rows; elsewhere it reads once, few, many or a size class.

V gene	J gene	D gene	clone size	CDR3 protein	CDR3 DNA
TRBV19	TRBJ2-7	TRBD1	NA	CASSLDRGYEQYF	TGTGCCAGTAGCTTGGACAGGGGCTACGAGCAGTACTTC
TRBV9	TRBJ1-6	TRBD1	few	CASSRGQGAQNSPLHF	TGTGCCAGCAGCCGGGGACAGGGGGCACAGAATTCACCCCTCCACTTT
TRBV18	TRBJ1-1	NA	NA	CASSPRAGWDTEAFF	TGTGCCAGCTCACCACGGGCGGGATGGGACACTGAAGCTTTCTTT
TRBV11-3	TRBJ2-1	NA	once	CASSLEGGNYNEQFF	TGTGCCAGCAGCTTAGAAGGCGGGAATTACAATGAGCAGTTCTTC
TRBV6-5	TRBJ1-1	NA	NA	CASTLSGDTEAFF	TGTGCCAGCACCCTATCGGGGGACACTGAAGCTTTCTTT
TRBV30	TRBJ2-3	TRBD2	once	CAWSLLAGSTDTQYF	TGTGCCTGGAGCTTACTAGCGGGGAGCACAGATACGCAGTATTTT
TRBV12-5	TRBJ1-6	NA	NA	CASGLEGNNSPLHF	TGTGCTAGTGGTTTGGAGGGGAATAATTCACCCCTCCACTTT
TRBV29-1	TRBJ1-1	NA	NA	CSGSDFDTEAFF	TGCAGCGGTTCGGACTTCGACACTGAAGCTTTCTTT
TRBV28	TRBJ2-7	TRBD2	NA	CASSERAGGPYEQYF	TGTGCCAGCAGCGAGAGAGCGGGAGGGCCGTACGAGCAGTACTTC
TRBV20-1	TRBJ1-2	NA	NA	CSASEGDGYTF	TGCAGTGCTAGCGAGGGAGATGGCTACACCTTC
TRBV19	TRBJ1-2	TRBD1	NA	CASSIVGQDKGYTF	TGTGCCAGTAGTATCGTGGGACAGGACAAGGGCTACACCTTC
TRBV7-3	TRBJ2-3	NA	NA	CASSLADIRGGDTQYF	TGTGCCAGCAGCCTTGCGGATATCAGGGGTGGAGATACGCAGTATTTT
TRBV7-2	TRBJ2-5	NA	NA	CASSFQRAKQETQYF	TGTGCCAGCAGCTTTCAGCGGGCGAAACAAGAGACCCAGTACTTC
TRBV5-1	TRBJ1-1	TRBD1	NA	CASRGTGGRAEAFF	TGCGCCAGCCGAGGGACAGGGGGAAGGGCTGAAGCTTTCTTT
TRBV18	TRBJ1-3	NA	few	CASSQTAINSGNTIYF	TGTGCCAGCTCACAGACAGCTATCAACTCTGGAAACACCATATATTTT
TRBV6-5	TRBJ1-2	TRBD1	few	CASRPPGQDYGYTF	TGTGCCAGCAGACCTCCGGGACAGGACTATGGCTACACCTTC
TRBV5-6	TRBJ2-7	NA	NA	CASSLSNF	TGTGCCAGCAGCCTAAGCAACTTC
TRBV7-9	TRBJ1-1	TRBD1	NA	CASSLVGGQRIGTEAFF	TGTGCCAGCAGCTTAGTAGGGGGCCAACGGATCGGGACTGAAGCTTTCTTT
TRBV5-4	TRBJ2-3	TRBD1	NA	CASSISGTGGADTQYF	TGTGCCAGCAGCATATCCGGGACAGGGGGCGCAGATACGCAGTATTTT
TRBV30	TRBJ1-1	NA	NA	CAWAPIPGRTEAFF	TGTGCCTGGGCTCCTATCCCAGGGCGAACTGAAGCTTTCTTT
TRBV4-1	TRBJ1-5	TRBD1	once	CASSQEDRGAQPQHF	TGCGCCAGCAGCCAAGAAGACAGGGGGGCTCAGCCCCAGCATTTT
TRBV27	TRBJ2-2	TRBD1	few	CASSSSWWDRSTGELFF	TGTGCCAGCAGTTCTTCCTGGTGGGACAGATCCACCGGGGAGCTGTTTTTT
TRBV24-1	TRBJ1-1	NA	NA	CATSAPGARGTEAFF	TGTGCCACCAGTGCTCCCGGGGCCAGGGGCACTGAAGCTTTCTTT
TRBV4-1	TRBJ1-1	NA	NA	CASSQDIMNTEAFF	TGCGCCAGCAGCCAAGATATAATGAACACTGAAGCTTTCTTT
TRBV30	TRBJ1-4	TRBD1	NA	CAWRDRGLFEKLFF	TGTGCCTGGCGGGACAGGGGGCTCTTTGAAAAACTGTTTTTT
TRBV5-1	TRBJ2-5	NA	once	CASSQEGSGTQYF	TGCGCCAGCAGCCAGGAGGGTTCGGGGACCCAGTACTTC
TRBV30	TRBJ1-1	TRBD1	NA	CAWAGQGVSAFF	TGTGCCTGGGCAGGACAGGGGGTTTCGGCTTTCTTT
TRBV11-3	TRBJ2-1	TRBD1	NA	CASSLGQGSSYNEQFF	TGTGCCAGCAGCTTAGGACAGGGAAGTTCCTACAATGAGCAGTTCTTC
TRBV29-1	TRBJ2-1	NA	NA	CSVRTNEQFF	TGCAGCGTTCGGACAAATGAGCAGTTCTTC
TRBV2	TRBJ2-7	TRBD2	NA	CATYQRENSYEQYF	TGTGCCACGTACCAGCGGGAGAATTCCTACGAGCAGTACTTC
TRBV3-1/TRBV3-2	TRBJ1-4	NA	few	CASTNREGGEKLFF	TGTGCCAGCACGAACCGGGAGGGTGGCGAAAAACTGTTTTTT
TRBV25-1	TRBJ2-7	NA	NA	CASSDPSGPYEQYF	TGTGCCAGCAGTGACCCCAGCGGACCCTACGAGCAGTACTTC
TRBV2	TRBJ1-2	NA	NA	CASAGDGYGYTF	TGTGCCAGCGCAGGGGATGGCTATGGCTACACCTTC
TRBV6-5	TRBJ1-1	TRBD1	NA	CASSSGQGREAFF	TGTGCCAGCAGTTCAGGACAGGGGCGCGAAGCTTTCTTT
TRBV6-5	TRBJ1-6	NA	many	CASSYSSGGSSPLHF	TGTGCCAGCAGTTACTCATCGGGGGGTAGTTCACCCCTCCACTTT
TRBV7-9	TRBJ1-1	NA	few	CASSPFTEAFF	TGTGCCAGCAGCCCCTTCACTGAAGCTTTCTTT
TRBV6-1	TRBJ2-1	NA	NA	CASSESIGGYNEQFF	TGTGCCAGCAGTGAATCTATCGGGGGATACAATGAGCAGTTCTTC
TRBV6-2/TRBV6-3	TRBJ1-2	NA	NA	CASSYGGPGVMANYGYTF	TGTGCCAGCAGTTACGGTGGTCCAGGCGTGATGGCGAACTATGGCTACACCTTC
TRBV11-3	TRBJ2-7	NA	NA	CASSSRGYEQYF	TGTGCCAGCAGTTCCAGGGGTTACGAGCAGTACTTC
TRBV6-6	TRBJ2-7	TRBD1	NA	CAANPGGEGYEQYF	TGTGCCGCCAATCCAGGGGGCGAGGGCTACGAGCAGTACTTC
TRBV11-2	TRBJ2-1	NA	NA	CASSLADEQFF	TGTGCCAGCAGCTTAGCTGATGAGCAGTTCTTC
TRBV10-3	TRBJ2-5	TRBD2	NA	CAVGTTGETQYF	TGTGCCGTCGGGACTACTGGGGAGACCCAGTACTTC
TRBV11-2	TRBJ2-7	TRBD2	NA	CASSLDVVAGAYEQYF	TGTGCCAGCAGCTTAGATGTGGTAGCGGGGGCCTACGAGCAGTACTTC
TRBV10-2	TRBJ2-5	NA	NA	CASSESGRETQYF	TGCGCCAGCAGTGAGTCGGGCCGGGAGACCCAGTACTTC
TRBV10-3	TRBJ1-1	TRBD1	NA	CAISTQGAGTEAFF	TGTGCCATCAGCACACAGGGGGCCGGCACTGAAGCTTTCTTT
TRBV5-4	TRBJ2-5	TRBD2	few	CASSLTSGGRFQETQYF	TGTGCCAGCAGCTTGACTAGCGGGGGGCGCTTCCAAGAGACCCAGTACTTC
TRBV28	TRBJ2-1	TRBD1	NA	CASNWARDRGLREQFF	TGTGCCAGCAACTGGGCCAGGGACAGGGGGCTCAGGGAGCAGTTCTTC
TRBV5-8	TRBJ1-5	NA	NA	CASSLYQPQHF	TGTGCCAGCTCCCTTTATCAGCCCCAGCATTTT
TRBV28	TRBJ2-5	NA	once	CASRSFSGRRYF	TGTGCCAGCAGGAGCTTTAGCGGAAGAAGGTACTTC
TRBV11-3	TRBJ1-1	NA	NA	CASSLDGTRTEAFF	TGTGCCAGCAGCTTAGACGGGACACGGACTGAAGCTTTCTTT
TRBV7-7	TRBJ2-5	NA	NA	CASSLRGGETQYF	TGTGCTAGCAGCTTAAGGGGGGGGGAGACCCAGTACTTC
TRBV30	TRBJ2-3	NA	NA	CAWEGRGGTDTQYF	TGTGCCTGGGAGGGCAGGGGTGGAACAGATACGCAGTATTTT
TRBV5-1	TRBJ1-2	TRBD1	NA	CASSGAGGTGYTF	TGCGCCAGCAGCGGTGCAGGGGGTACCGGCTACACCTTC
TRBV30	TRBJ2-3	NA	NA	CAWRRMRGLFTDTQYF	TGTGCCTGGAGGCGCATGAGGGGGTTATTCACAGATACGCAGTATTTT
TRBV7-9	TRBJ1-6	NA	NA	CASSPSARNSPLHF	TGTGCCAGCAGCCCTAGCGCTAGGAATTCACCCCTCCACTTT